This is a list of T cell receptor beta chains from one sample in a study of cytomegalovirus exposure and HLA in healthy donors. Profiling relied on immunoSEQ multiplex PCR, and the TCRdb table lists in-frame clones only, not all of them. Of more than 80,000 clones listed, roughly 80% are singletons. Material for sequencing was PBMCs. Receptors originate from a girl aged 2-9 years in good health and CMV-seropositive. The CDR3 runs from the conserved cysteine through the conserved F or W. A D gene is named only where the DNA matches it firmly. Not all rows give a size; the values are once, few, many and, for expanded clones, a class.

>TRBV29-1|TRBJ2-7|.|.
TGCAGCGTGGGGGGACTCTACGAGCAGTACTTC
CSVGGLYEQYF
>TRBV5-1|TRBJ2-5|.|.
TGCGCCAGCAGCCTCTACCAAGAGACCCAGTACTTC
CASSLYQETQYF
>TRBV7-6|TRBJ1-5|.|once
TGTGCCAGCAGCTTTAGTGGTAGCAATCAGCCCCAGCATTTT
CASSFSGSNQPQHF
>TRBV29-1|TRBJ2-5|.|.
TGCAGCGTAGTCAGGGGCCAAGAGACCCAGTACTTC
CSVVRGQETQYF
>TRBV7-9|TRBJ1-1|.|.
TGTGCCAGCAGCTCTCGGGGGGGGCAGGGAGCTTTCTTT
CASSSRGGQGAFF
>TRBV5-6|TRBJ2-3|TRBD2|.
TGTGCCAGCAGCTTTACTAGCGGAAAGAGCACAGATACGCAGTATTTT
CASSFTSGKSTDTQYF
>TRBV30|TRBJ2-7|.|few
TGTGCCTGGAGTCTTCAGTACGAGCAGTACTTC
CAWSLQYEQYF
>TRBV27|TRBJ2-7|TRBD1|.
TGTGCCAGCAGCTACCGGACCGGGACAGGGGCCTACGAGCAGTACTTC
CASSYRTGTGAYEQYF
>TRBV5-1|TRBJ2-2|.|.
TGCGCCAGCAGCTTGGGCGGGACAGCGAACACCGGGGAGCTGTTTTTT
CASSLGGTANTGELFF
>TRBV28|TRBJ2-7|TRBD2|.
TGTGCCAGCAGTTTATATGGAGCGGGAGCGACCTACGAGCAGTACTTC
CASSLYGAGATYEQYF
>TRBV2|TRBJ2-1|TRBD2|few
TGTGCCAGCAGTAGCGGGAGCTCCTACAATGAGCAGTTCTTC
CASSSGSSYNEQFF
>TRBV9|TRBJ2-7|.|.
TGTGCCAGCAGCGTAGGGAGTATTCCCACCTACGAGCAGTACTTC
CASSVGSIPTYEQYF
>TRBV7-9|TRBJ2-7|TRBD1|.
TGTGCCAGCAGCTCAGCGACAGGGATCTACGAGCAGTACTTC
CASSSATGIYEQYF
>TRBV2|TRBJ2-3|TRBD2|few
TGTGCCAGCAAGGCTAGCGGAGGCACAGATACGCAGTATTTT
CASKASGGTDTQYF
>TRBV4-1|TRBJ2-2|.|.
TGCGCCAGCAGACCCAGGGCGAACACCGGGGAGCTGTTTTTT
CASRPRANTGELFF
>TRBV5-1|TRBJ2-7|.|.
TGCGCCAGCAGCTACTTACAGGGTTACGAGCAGTACTTC
CASSYLQGYEQYF
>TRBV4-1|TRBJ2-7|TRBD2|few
TGCGCCAGCAGCCAAGAGTCGAGGACTAGCGGGAGCTACGAGCAGTACTTC
CASSQESRTSGSYEQYF
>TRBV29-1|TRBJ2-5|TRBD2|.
TGCAGCGCCAGCGGGGCGGTCCAAGAGACCCAGTACTTC
CSASGAVQETQYF
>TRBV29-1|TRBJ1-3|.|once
TGCAGCGTCTTGACAGACTCTGGAAACACCATATATTTT
CSVLTDSGNTIYF
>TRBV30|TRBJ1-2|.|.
TGTGCCTGGGGACAGAAGGTTGGCTACACCTTC
CAWGQKVGYTF
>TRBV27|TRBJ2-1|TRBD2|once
TGTGCCAGTAAGACTAGCGGGAGCTCCTACAATGAGCAGTTCTTC
CASKTSGSSYNEQFF